These T cell receptor beta chains were read from a single sample in a study of blood T cells in healthy people across ages. TCRdb ran MiXCR on the 5' RACE reads and lists one entry per CDR3 protein. The table shows about 1.4 million distinct CDR3 sequences, with 45% to 70% occurring only once. Sequencing was performed on blood. All receptors derive from a man between 18 and 35 years old in good health. The CDR3 runs from the conserved cysteine through the conserved F or W.

J gene,V gene,CDR3 protein
TRBJ2-3,TRBV7-2,CASRLDRGPPDTQYF
.,TRBV6-2/TRBV6-3,CASRRGQGREETQYF
TRBJ1-5,TRBV10-3,CAISEEGNNQPQHF
TRBJ2-2,TRBV24-1,CATSVGGGTGELFF
TRBJ2-7,TRBV7-6,CASSPRTGTYEQYF
TRBJ2-1,TRBV7-9,CASSARDAYNEQFF
TRBJ1-1,TRBV28,CASSQWTGQNTEAFF
TRBJ2-3,TRBV27,CASSPQTYSSTDTQYF
TRBJ1-5,TRBV2,CASKGVSNQPQHF
.,TRBV12-3/TRBV12-4,CASSFRAGGAMVTSEQYF
TRBJ1-1,TRBV29-1,CSVEGLKINTEAFF